This T cell receptor (beta chain) is drawn from a study of shared clonotypes between healthy human individuals. This CDR3 comprises 11 residues. Germline V gives CDR1 SQVTM, CDR2 ANQGSEA. Trimming stripped 5 bases from V and 7 bases from J, with 11 bases between. In the original analysis: Filtering differed, since immunoSEQ gave only junction sequences and no quality scores. The assay was immunoSEQ multiplex PCR, and TCRdb's table has in-frame clones only and misses some. V and J calls and clone size are copied from that table; D and trimming were computed from the DNA. This repertoire shows fewer than 600,000 clones, around 74% found once; its top ten account for about an eighth. As to this clone: The antigen is undetermined.

Findings of the study overall: How much donors shared clonotypes was expected to be affected by sequencing depth.

The chain uses TRBV29-1 and TRBJ1-1; D remains unclear. This receptor was taken from a woman in her thirties or forties in good health. Some clones in this sample may be carry-over from other donors' samples. Material: PBMCs. The CDR3 sequence is CSVWAGGEAFF. CDR3 coding DNA: TGCAGCGTTTGGGCGGGAGGTGAAGCTTTCTTT.